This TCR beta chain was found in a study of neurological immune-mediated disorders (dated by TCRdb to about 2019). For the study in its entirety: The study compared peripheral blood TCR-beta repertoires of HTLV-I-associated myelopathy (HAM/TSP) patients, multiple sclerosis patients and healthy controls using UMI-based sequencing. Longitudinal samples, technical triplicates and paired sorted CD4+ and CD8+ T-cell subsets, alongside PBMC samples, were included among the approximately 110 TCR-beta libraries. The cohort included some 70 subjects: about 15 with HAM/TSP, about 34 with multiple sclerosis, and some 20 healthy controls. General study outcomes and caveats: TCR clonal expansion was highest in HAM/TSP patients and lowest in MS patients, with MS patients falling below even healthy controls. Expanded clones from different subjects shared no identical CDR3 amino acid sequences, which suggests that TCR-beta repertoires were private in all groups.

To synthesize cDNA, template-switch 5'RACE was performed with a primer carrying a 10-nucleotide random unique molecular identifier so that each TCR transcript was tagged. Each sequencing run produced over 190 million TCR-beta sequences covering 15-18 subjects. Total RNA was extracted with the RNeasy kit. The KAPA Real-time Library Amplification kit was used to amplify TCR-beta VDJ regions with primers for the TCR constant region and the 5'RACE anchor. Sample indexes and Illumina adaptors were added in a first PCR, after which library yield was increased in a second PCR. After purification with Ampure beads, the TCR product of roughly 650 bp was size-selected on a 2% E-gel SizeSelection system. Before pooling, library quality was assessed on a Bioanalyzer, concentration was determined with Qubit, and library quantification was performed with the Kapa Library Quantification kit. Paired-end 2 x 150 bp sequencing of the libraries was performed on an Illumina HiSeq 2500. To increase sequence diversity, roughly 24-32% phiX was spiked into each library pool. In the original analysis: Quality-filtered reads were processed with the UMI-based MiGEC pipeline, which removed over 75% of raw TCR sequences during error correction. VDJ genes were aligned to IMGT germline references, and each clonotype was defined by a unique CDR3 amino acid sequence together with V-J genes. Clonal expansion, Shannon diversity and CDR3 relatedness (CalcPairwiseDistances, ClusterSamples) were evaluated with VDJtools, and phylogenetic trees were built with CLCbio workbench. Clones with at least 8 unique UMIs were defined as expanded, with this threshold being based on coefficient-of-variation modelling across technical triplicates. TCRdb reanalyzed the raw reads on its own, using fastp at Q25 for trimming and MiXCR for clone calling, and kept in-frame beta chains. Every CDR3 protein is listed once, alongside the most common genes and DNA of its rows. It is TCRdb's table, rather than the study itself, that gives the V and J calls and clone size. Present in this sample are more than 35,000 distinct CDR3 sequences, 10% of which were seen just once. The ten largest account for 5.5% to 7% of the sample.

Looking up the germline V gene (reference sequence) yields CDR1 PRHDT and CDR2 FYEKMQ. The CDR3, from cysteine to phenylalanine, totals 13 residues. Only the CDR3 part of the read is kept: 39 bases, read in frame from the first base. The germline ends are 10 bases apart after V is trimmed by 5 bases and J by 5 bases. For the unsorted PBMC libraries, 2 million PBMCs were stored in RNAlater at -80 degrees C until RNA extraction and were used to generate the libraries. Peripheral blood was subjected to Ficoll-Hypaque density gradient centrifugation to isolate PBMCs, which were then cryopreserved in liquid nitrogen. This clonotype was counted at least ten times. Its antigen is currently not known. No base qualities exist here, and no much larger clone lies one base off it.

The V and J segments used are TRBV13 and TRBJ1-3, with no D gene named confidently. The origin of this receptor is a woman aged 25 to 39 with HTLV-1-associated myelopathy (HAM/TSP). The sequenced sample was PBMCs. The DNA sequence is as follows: TGTGCCAGCAGCACCACAGCTCGAAACACCATATATTTT. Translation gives CASSTTARNTIYF.